Listed below are T cell receptor beta chains from one sample, sequenced in a study of blood T cell repertoires in COVID-19. Sequencing was performed with immunoSEQ multiplex PCR; in TCRdb, only in-frame clones are kept and a portion is missing. The repertoire has over 200,000 clones, 84% of them found once; the top ten carry about 2%. The material sequenced was PBMCs or T cells enriched from blood (not recorded which). Receptors were obtained from a man aged 60-69 years who had recovered from COVID-19. The CDR3 runs from the conserved cysteine through the conserved F or W. D genes are given only for firm matches. Only part of the rows carry a size: once, few, many, or a class if the clone is expanded.

>TRBJ1-1|NA|TRBV29-1|NA
CSPGGANTEAFF
TGCAGCCCTGGGGGGGCGAACACTGAAGCTTTCTTT
>TRBJ1-5|TRBD1|TRBV2|NA
CASSEDRGGNQPQHF
TGTGCCAGCAGTGAAGACAGGGGCGGAAATCAGCCCCAGCATTTT
>TRBJ1-1|NA|TRBV11-2|NA
CASSLFQGGGAGAFF
TGTGCCAGCAGCTTATTTCAGGGTGGGGGCGCGGGAGCTTTCTTT
>TRBJ1-1|TRBD1|TRBV5-1|NA
CASWSHPFGGPGGNTEAFF
TGCGCCAGTTGGTCCCATCCATTCGGGGGGCCAGGGGGCAACACTGAAGCTTTCTTT
>TRBJ2-7|TRBD1|TRBV6-5|once
CASRGQMYEQYF
TGTGCCAGCAGGGGACAGATGTACGAGCAGTACTTC
>TRBJ2-7|NA|TRBV6-5|NA
CASISGDEQYF
TGTGCCAGCATCTCAGGGGACGAGCAGTACTTC
>TRBJ2-3|NA|TRBV6-5|NA
CASKRTASTDTQYF
TGTGCCAGCAAAAGGACAGCCAGCACAGATACGCAGTATTTT
>TRBJ1-4|TRBD1|TRBV6-5|NA
CASSYAGQGFEKLFF
TGTGCCAGCAGTTACGCGGGACAGGGGTTTGAAAAACTGTTTTTT
>TRBJ2-7|TRBD1|TRBV5-6|NA
CASSLQGDEQYF
TGTGCCAGCAGCTTGCAGGGGGACGAGCAGTACTTC
>TRBJ1-2|NA|TRBV24-1|NA
CATSDATGTVNYGYTF
TGTGCCACCAGTGATGCAACAGGGACCGTTAACTATGGCTACACCTTC
>TRBJ1-1|TRBD1|TRBV3-1/TRBV3-2|NA
CASSAGTGGNTEAFF
TGTGCCAGCAGCGCCGGGACAGGGGGGAACACTGAAGCTTTCTTT
>TRBJ2-7|NA|TRBV9|NA
CASSPRGLFYEQYF
TGTGCCAGCAGCCCGCGGGGACTTTTCTACGAGCAGTACTTC
>TRBJ1-1|NA|TRBV30|NA
CAWSAQINTEAFF
TGTGCCTGGAGCGCACAGATAAACACTGAAGCTTTCTTT
>TRBJ2-7|NA|TRBV20-1|NA
CSASTRGLYEQYF
TGCAGTGCTAGTACCAGGGGCCTCTACGAGCAGTACTTC
>TRBJ1-2|NA|TRBV5-4|NA
CASSPDNNYGYTF
TGTGCCAGCAGCCCGGACAACAACTATGGCTACACCTTC
>TRBJ2-3|TRBD1|TRBV11-2|NA
CASSLVSTGPARDTQYF
TGTGCCAGCAGCTTAGTATCGACAGGGCCGGCCCGGGATACGCAGTATTTT
>TRBJ1-2|NA|TRBV29-1|NA
CSVAAGADSGYTF
TGCAGCGTTGCCGCAGGGGCCGATAGTGGCTACACCTTC
>TRBJ2-7|NA|TRBV11-3|few
CASTVTGYEQYF
TGTGCCAGCACCGTCACAGGCTACGAGCAGTACTTC
>TRBJ2-5|TRBD1|TRBV7-2|NA
CASSLRTGGRRETQYF
TGTGCCAGCAGCTTGCGGACAGGGGGACGGAGGGAGACCCAGTACTTC
>TRBJ1-1|NA|TRBV30|few
CAWNTGGATEAFF
TGTGCCTGGAATACTGGGGGGGCGACTGAAGCTTTCTTT
>TRBJ2-1|NA|TRBV6-2/TRBV6-3|NA
CASSWREEYNEQFF
TGTGCCAGCAGTTGGCGGGAAGAATACAATGAGCAGTTCTTC
>TRBJ2-3|NA|TRBV5-1|NA
CASSFRDTDTQYF
TGCGCCAGCAGCTTCCGGGACACAGATACGCAGTATTTT
>TRBJ2-2|NA|TRBV6-5|NA
CASSFSEFSGELFF
TGTGCCAGCAGTTTTAGCGAGTTCTCCGGGGAGCTGTTTTTT
>TRBJ2-7|TRBD1|TRBV11-2|NA
CASSLSDRGFEQYF
TGTGCCAGCAGCTTGAGTGACAGGGGGTTCGAGCAGTACTTC
>TRBJ2-5|NA|TRBV19|once
CASSQGWDETQYF
TGTGCCAGTAGCCAGGGGTGGGATGAGACCCAGTACTTC
>TRBJ2-1|TRBD2|TRBV6-5|NA
CASSPGLAAWEQFF
TGTGCCAGCAGTCCGGGACTAGCAGCTTGGGAGCAGTTCTTC
>TRBJ2-3|NA|TRBV7-2|NA
CASSFRGLRTDTQYF
TGTGCCAGCAGCTTTCGGGGACTCAGGACAGATACGCAGTATTTT
>TRBJ2-3|NA|TRBV24-1|NA
CATSDPNPRGTDTQYF
TGTGCCACCAGTGACCCGAACCCCCGGGGCACAGATACGCAGTATTTT
>TRBJ1-3|TRBD1|TRBV3-1/TRBV3-2|NA
CASSQNSGTGSGNTIYF
TGTGCCAGCAGCCAAAACTCCGGGACAGGGTCTGGAAACACCATATATTTT
>TRBJ1-1|NA|TRBV29-1|NA
CSVAPGNTEAFF
TGCAGCGTTGCCCCAGGGAACACTGAAGCTTTCTTT
>TRBJ1-6|NA|TRBV7-6|NA
CASSQRQASNSPLHF
TGTGCCAGCAGCCAGAGACAGGCTTCTAATTCACCCCTCCACTTT
>TRBJ2-5|TRBD1|TRBV7-2|NA
CASSSTGRGETQYF
TGTGCCAGCAGCTCGACTGGCAGGGGGGAGACCCAGTACTTC
>TRBJ2-2|TRBD1|TRBV18|NA
CASSTLTGGYTGELFF
TGTGCCAGCTCAACCTTGACAGGGGGTTACACCGGGGAGCTGTTTTTT
>TRBJ2-7|NA|TRBV7-2|once
CASSLAYGSYEQYF
TGTGCCAGCAGCTTAGCATACGGGTCCTACGAGCAGTACTTC
>TRBJ2-7|TRBD1|TRBV18|NA
CASSPLGQGISYEQYF
TGTGCCAGCTCACCTTTGGGACAGGGAATCTCCTACGAGCAGTACTTC
>TRBJ1-6|TRBD1|TRBV6-6|NA
CASSYEGAWSPLHF
TGTGCCAGCAGTTACGAGGGGGCATGGTCACCCCTCCACTTT
>TRBJ1-1|NA|TRBV18|NA
CASSPQGEMNTEAFF
TGTGCCAGCTCACCACAGGGGGAGATGAACACTGAAGCTTTCTTT
>TRBJ1-1|NA|TRBV7-6|NA
CASSLLDRGDTEAFF
TGTGCCAGCAGCTTATTGGACCGGGGAGATACTGAAGCTTTCTTT
>TRBJ2-7|TRBD1|TRBV19|NA
CASSASGQTYEQYF
TGTGCCAGTAGTGCCTCGGGACAGACCTACGAGCAGTACTTC
>TRBJ1-4|NA|TRBV12-3/TRBV12-4|NA
CASSDDREKLFF
TGTGCCAGCAGTGATGACAGAGAAAAACTGTTTTTT
>TRBJ2-4|NA|TRBV4-3|NA
CASSQDRGRGNIQYF
TGCGCCAGCAGCCAAGATAGGGGGAGGGGAAACATTCAGTACTTC
>TRBJ1-6|NA|TRBV3-1/TRBV3-2|NA
CASSPQGPGYSPLHF
TGTGCCAGCAGCCCCCAGGGTCCAGGGTATTCACCCCTCCACTTT
>TRBJ1-1|NA|TRBV5-1|NA
CASSSPQNTEAFF
TGCGCCAGCAGCTCCCCACAGAACACTGAAGCTTTCTTT
>TRBJ2-2|NA|TRBV7-2|NA
CASSLNRGSTGELFF
TGTGCCAGCAGCTTAAACCGGGGAAGCACCGGGGAGCTGTTTTTT
>TRBJ2-3|NA|TRBV6-5|NA
CASRATYTQYF
TGTGCCAGCAGGGCCACATATACGCAGTATTTT
>TRBJ1-6|NA|TRBV6-6|once
CASSYSGGGGNSPLHF
TGTGCCAGCAGTTACTCGGGGGGGGGAGGTAATTCACCCCTCCACTTT
>TRBJ1-6|TRBD1|TRBV7-9|NA
CASSLAGTGISPLHF
TGTGCCAGCAGCTTAGCCGGGACAGGGATTTCACCCCTCCACTTT
>TRBJ2-5|NA|TRBV3-1/TRBV3-2|NA
CASSPRQARKETQYF
TGTGCCAGCAGCCCAAGACAGGCGAGGAAAGAGACCCAGTACTTC
>TRBJ1-5|TRBD1|TRBV5-6|NA
CASSLQGAGYQPQHF
TGTGCCAGCAGCTTGCAGGGGGCAGGTTATCAGCCCCAGCATTTT
>TRBJ2-7|NA|TRBV7-2|NA
CASSAQGNLGEQYF
TGTGCCAGCAGCGCCCAGGGGAATCTTGGCGAGCAGTACTTC
>TRBJ2-7|TRBD1|TRBV2|once
CASSAGQGGTYEQYF
TGTGCCAGCAGTGCAGGACAGGGCGGCACCTACGAGCAGTACTTC
>TRBJ2-5|NA|TRBV29-1|NA
CSVVKQETQYF
TGCAGCGTTGTTAAACAAGAGACCCAGTACTTC
>TRBJ1-1|NA|TRBV9|NA
CASSHSENTEAFF
TGTGCCAGCAGCCACAGTGAGAACACTGAAGCTTTCTTT
>TRBJ1-1|NA|TRBV6-4|NA
CASSDSDKNTEAFF
TGTGCCAGCAGTGACTCCGACAAGAACACTGAAGCTTTCTTT
>TRBJ1-1|TRBD1|TRBV29-1|NA
CSARQGEDTEAFF
TGCAGCGCCCGGCAGGGGGAAGACACTGAAGCTTTCTTT
>TRBJ2-5|NA|TRBV5-8|NA
CASQGLETQYF
TGTGCCAGCCAGGGGCTAGAGACCCAGTACTTC
>TRBJ1-2|NA|TRBV4-1|few
CASSQDRSNYGYTF
TGCGCCAGCAGCCAAGATCGGTCTAACTATGGCTACACCTTC
>TRBJ2-3|TRBD1|TRBV7-8|NA
CASSLVPPDRVGTDTQYF
TGTGCCAGCAGCTTAGTACCGCCGGACAGGGTTGGCACAGATACGCAGTATTTT
>TRBJ1-1|TRBD1|TRBV2|NA
CASSRQGAGNTEAFF
TGTGCCAGCAGTCGCCAGGGGGCTGGGAACACTGAAGCTTTCTTT